One and the same sample provided the 31 T cell receptor beta chains below, sequenced in a study of cytomegalovirus exposure and HLA in healthy donors. In the PCR, 60 Vbeta and 13 Jbeta primers were used. Using immunoSEQ multiplex PCR, the repertoire was profiled, and TCRdb retains in-frame clones only, with some absent. Of roughly 130,000 clones detected, less than 85% appear once; the ten largest clones hold 1%. Sequenced sample: PBMCs. The source of these receptors is a man between 40 and 49 years old in good health and CMV-seronegative.

J is TRBJ2-6 and V is TRBV5-4, with a weak D call TRBD2 (5 bases). The V end was cut by 4 bases, the J end by 1 base, with 12 bases between. The CDR3 sequence is 16 residues long. The germline CDR1 and CDR2 sequences are SGHNT and YYREEE (reference sequence). This CDR3 is CASSPGKTSGANVLTF. In DNA form, the CDR3 reads TGTGCCAGCAGCCCCGGGAAAACTTCTGGGGCCAACGTCCTGACTTTC. The full variable domain, its missing parts supplied by reference TRBV5-4 and TRBJ2-6, is ETGVTQSPTHLIKTRGQQVTLRCSSQSGHNTVSWYQQALGQGPQFIFQYYREEENGRGNFPPRFSGLQFPNYSSELNVNALELDDSALYLCASSPGKTSGANVLTFGAGSRLTVL.

This clone occurred once. This chain joins TRBV28 and TRBJ1-4; possibly TRBD1 for D (5 bases). The germline V gene has CDR1 MDHEN and CDR2 SYDVKM. Trimming removed 1 base from V and 10 bases from J, with 13 bases in between. The CDR3 is 14 amino acids. The CDR3 DNA follows: TGTGCCAGCAGTTTATCCAGGGCGGGAGGAAAACTGTTTTTT. Translated: CASSLSRAGGKLFF.

V gene TRBV7-2 combines with J gene TRBJ1-1; perhaps TRBD1 as D (6 bases). The germline V gene encodes CDR1 SGHTA and CDR2 FQGNSA. The V and J ends lost 5 bases and 1 base respectively, with 14 bases between them. There are 15 residues in the CDR3. CDR3 sequence reads: CASSPYRVENTEAFF. CDR3 coding DNA: TGTGCCAGCAGCCCATACAGGGTAGAGAACACTGAAGCTTTCTTT.

The rearrangement uses TRBV4-1 and TRBJ2-3, with D maybe TRBD1 (5 bases). The CDR3 has 14 residues. Trimming shortened V by 4 bases and J by 0 bases, and 8 bases separated the two germline ends. Germline V gene lookup returns CDR1 MGHRA and CDR2 YSYEKL. CDR3 loop: CASSPTDSTDTQYF. Written as DNA, the CDR3 is TGCGCCAGCAGCCCGACAGATAGCACAGATACGCAGTATTTT.

This clone was picked up one time. This rearrangement joins TRBV5-1 to TRBJ2-5, with a weak D call TRBD2 (7 bases). Germline values: CDR1 SGHRS, CDR2 YFSETQ. CDR3 length: 14 residues. Trimming cost V 5 bases and J 5 bases, with 16 bases left between them. CDR3: CASRKGGIEETQYF. As DNA, the CDR3 is TGCGCCAGCAGAAAGGGGGGGATTGAGGAGACCCAGTACTTC. The entire variable domain, with the rest obtained from reference TRBV5-1 and TRBJ2-5, is as follows: KAGVTQTPRYLIKTRGQQVTLSCSPISGHRSVSWYQQTPGQGLQFLFEYFSETQRNKGNFPGRFSGRQFSNSRSEMNVSTLELGDSALYLCASRKGGIEETQYFGPGTRLLVL.

The chain joins TRBV5-1 to TRBJ2-3, with D perhaps matching TRBD2 (5 bases). The germline V and J ends were trimmed by 0 bases and 8 bases, with 10 bases remaining between them. The CDR3 has 13 amino acids. Germline CDR1 is SGHRS and CDR2 is YFSETQ. CDR3 coding DNA: TGCGCCAGCAGCTTGGAGCGGAAGGTTACGCAGTATTTT. Its protein product is CASSLERKVTQYF.

On this clone itself: The conserved phenylalanine or tryptophan normally closing the CDR3 is absent here, so this likely arose from a read error. The CDR3 protein is CASSGLVEGSNSPLHV. The CDR3 nucleotides read TGCGCCAGCAGTGGGCTAGTGGAGGGAAGTAATTCACCCCTCCACGTT. The genes are TRBV10-1 and TRBJ1-6; D not resolved. V was trimmed by 4 bases and J by 6 bases, leaving 16 bases between them. This CDR3 is built from 16 residues. Germline V gene sequence: CDR1 WNHNN, CDR2 SYGVQD (reference sequence).

The chain recombines TRBV19 with TRBJ1-6, with 9 nucleotides matching TRBD1. The V gene end was trimmed by 3 bases and the J gene end by 9 bases; junction bases not matched to a gene: 6. The CDR3 runs 15 residues. Germline CDR1 LNHDA, CDR2 SQIVND (reference sequence). CDR3 in DNA: TGTGCCAGTAGTATGACAGGGGGTCCCCGTTCACCCCTCCACTTT. This encodes CASSMTGGPRSPLHF.

The V gene is TRBV16, the J gene TRBJ1-1; possibly TRBD1 for D (5 bases). V was trimmed by 2 bases and J by 1 base, leaving 5 bases between them. The CDR3 totals 13 residues. Germline CDR1 KGHSY, CDR2 FQNENV. CDR3 sequence: CASSQDRNTEAFF. DNA for the CDR3: TGTGCCAGCAGCCAAGACAGGAACACTGAAGCTTTCTTT.

V usage is TRBV30 and J usage is TRBJ2-6; D ambiguous. The CDR3 contains 13 residues. CDR1 is GTSNPN, CDR2 SVGIG, per germline (reference sequence). Trimming took 1 base from V and 3 from J, leaving 4 bases between them. CDR3 sequence: CAWSGLGANVLTF. The CDR3 nucleotides are TGTGCCTGGAGTGGACTTGGGGCCAACGTCCTGACTTTC. The full variable domain, with the rest looked up from reference TRBV30 and TRBJ2-6, is SQTIHQWPATLVQPVGSPLSLECTVEGTSNPNLYWYRQAAGRGLQLLFYSVGIGQISSEVPQNLSASRPQDRQFILSSKKLLLSDSGFYLCAWSGLGANVLTFGAGSRLTVL.

The chain carries TRBV28 and TRBJ1-1, with TRBD1 matching over 7 bases. The germline gives CDR1 MDHEN, CDR2 SYDVKM. V lost 4 bases and J lost 13; bases outside the gene matches: 18. The CDR3 spans 15 residues. The CDR3 region has the DNA TGTGCCAGCAGTTCCTACGCGACAGGGCAGACTTTGGTTTTCTTT. Amino acids: CASSSYATGQTLVFF.

J is TRBJ2-7 and V is TRBV6-6, with 13 bases matching TRBD2. The ends lost 5 bases at V and 2 bases at J; junction bases unmatched: 6. CDR3 length: 16 amino acids. CDR1 and CDR2 (germline): MNHNY, SVGAGI (reference sequence). CDR3 in amino acids: CASSRTSGSKPYEQYF. The CDR3 DNA reads as TGTGCCAGCAGTAGGACTAGCGGGAGTAAGCCCTACGAGCAGTACTTC.

A single count supports this clone. CDR3 residues: CASSPPAEREKLFF. The CDR3 DNA follows: TGTGCCAGCTCACCACCGGCTGAACGTGAAAAACTGTTTTTT. The rearrangement joins TRBV18 to TRBJ1-4; the D is unclear. The CDR3 consists of 14 residues. Trimming pared 0 bases from V and 7 bases from J, leaving 9 bases between. Per the germline V gene, CDR1 is KGHSH and CDR2 is LQKENI. Drawing the rest from reference TRBV18 and TRBJ1-4, the complete variable domain is NAGVMQNPRHLVRRRGQEARLRCSPMKGHSHVYWYRQLPEEGLKFMVYLQKENIIDESGMPKERFSAEFPKEGPSILRIQQVVRGDSAAYFCASSPPAEREKLFFGSGTQLSVL.

This clone was seen more than once but under ten times. The V call is TRBV4-1, the J call TRBJ1-1; D ambiguous. Germline loops: CDR1 MGHRA, CDR2 YSYEKL. This CDR3 spans 14 amino acids. Trimming left V 6 bases short and J 4 bases short, with 15 bases between. The DNA of the CDR3 is TGCGCCAGCAGAGGTCCTCTCCGGGGCACTGAAGCTTTCTTT. It codes for CASRGPLRGTEAFF.

This chain links TRBV6-1 with TRBJ2-3, with TRBD2 identical over 9 bases. CDR3 size: 14 residues. Germline V gives CDR1 MNHNS, CDR2 SASEGT. V dropped 3 bases and J dropped 7; count of bases not matched to a gene: 5. CDR3 amino acids: CASSEGSGGHTQYF. CDR3 coding DNA: TGTGCCAGCAGTGAGGGTAGCGGGGGTCATACGCAGTATTTT.

The chain combines TRBV6-6 with TRBJ2-5, with 9 bases fitting TRBD1. Germline trimming cut 6 bases from V and 2 bases from J; bases unmatched to any gene: 7. The CDR3 covers 15 residues. Germline CDR1 reads MNHNY; CDR2 reads SVGAGI (reference sequence). The CDR3 reads CASSWDRVLQETQYF. The CDR3 DNA follows: TGTGCCAGCAGCTGGGACAGGGTACTTCAAGAGACCCAGTACTTC.

The chain links TRBV11-3 to TRBJ2-2, with 7 bases that match TRBD2. The V and J ends lost 4 bases and 1 base, in that order; junction bases with no gene match: 3. Germline CDR1 SGHNT, CDR2 YENEEA. The CDR3 is 15 residues long. The DNA for the CDR3 is TGTGCCAGCAGCTCCGGGACTAAGAACACCGGGGAGCTGTTTTTT. Protein product: CASSSGTKNTGELFF. Together with reference TRBV11-3 and TRBJ2-2, the CDR3 gives the full variable domain: EAGVVQSPRYKIIEKKQPVAFWCNPISGHNTLYWYLQNLGQGPELLIRYENEEAVDDSQLPKDRFSAERLKGVDSTLKIQPAELGDSAVYLCASSSGTKNTGELFFGEGSRLTVL.

The rearrangement uses TRBV5-1 and TRBJ1-1; D perhaps matches TRBD1 (6 bases). The CDR3 sequence is 15 residues long. V was clipped by 2 bases and J by 4 bases, with 15 bases between them. The germline V gene encodes CDR1 SGHRS and CDR2 YFSETQ. The CDR3 bases are TGCGCCAGCAGCTTTTCCACAGGGTGGGCCACTGAAGCTTTCTTT. The encoded protein is CASSFSTGWATEAFF.

The V and J genes are TRBV29-1 and TRBJ2-1; 7 bases line up with TRBD2. J lost 4 bases, V lost 1 base, and 4 bases had no gene match. Germline loops: CDR1 SQVTM, CDR2 ANQGSEA. The CDR3 runs to 14 residues. The CDR3 sequence: CSVEATLAYNEQFF. CDR3 bases: TGCAGCGTTGAAGCAACACTAGCGTACAATGAGCAGTTCTTC.

The chain is built from TRBV9 and TRBJ2-7, with 7 bases aligning to TRBD1. Germline CDR1 SGDLS, CDR2 YYNGEE. Trimming took 1 base from V and 5 from J; bases not matched to a gene: 9. This CDR3 is built from 15 residues. The CDR3 spells CASSVSPDRVHEQYF. The CDR3 DNA reads as TGTGCCAGCAGCGTAAGCCCCGACAGGGTCCACGAGCAGTACTTC.

The genes are TRBV28 and TRBJ2-7; tentatively, D is TRBD2 (6 bases). The CDR3 consists of 11 residues. Trimming shortened V by 2 bases and J by 7 bases, and 6 bases separated the two germline ends. Germline CDR1 is MDHEN and CDR2 is SYDVKM. The CDR3 loop is CASSLGREQYF. Written as DNA, the CDR3 is TGTGCCAGCAGTTTAGGGAGGGAGCAGTACTTC.

The chain joins TRBV2 to TRBJ1-6; TRBD1 agrees at 8 bases. Germline CDR1 SNHLY, CDR2 FYNNEI. The CDR3 has 15 residues. V trimming: 7 bases; J trimming: 5 bases; junction bases outside the gene matches: 7. CDR3 region: CASTLDRADNSPLHF. In DNA form, the CDR3 reads TGTGCCAGCACTTTGGACAGGGCTGATAATTCACCCCTCCACTTT.

The chain joins TRBV28 to TRBJ1-4, with D perhaps matching TRBD1 (5 bases). This CDR3 comprises 16 residues. The V end was cut by 4 bases, the J end by 2 bases, with 14 bases between. The germline CDR1 and CDR2 sequences are MDHEN and SYDVKM. CDR3 in amino acids: CASSSLGGRTNEKLFF. CDR3 bases: TGTGCCAGCAGTTCGTTGGGGGGGAGGACTAATGAAAAACTGTTTTTT.

The chain has TRBV27 and TRBJ2-3; 11 positions match TRBD2. Trimming took 2 bases from V and 4 from J; bases not matched to a gene: 5. Germline V gene data show CDR1 as MNHEY and CDR2 as SMNVEV (reference sequence). The length of the CDR3 is 16 residues. Written as DNA, the CDR3 is TGTGCCAGCAGTTTAGGGCCGACTAGCGGGGCAGATACGCAGTATTTT. It codes for CASSLGPTSGADTQYF.

This clone was observed a few times. The chain carries TRBV5-1 and TRBJ1-6; D not resolved. The CDR3 is made up of 15 amino acids. V dropped 2 bases and J dropped 5 bases, with 11 bases sitting between them. Germline CDR1 and CDR2: SGHRS and YFSETQ. The CDR3 bases are TGCGCCAGCAGCTTATCCGGGATTCATAATTCACCCCTCCACTTT. Protein sequence: CASSLSGIHNSPLHF. The full variable domain, its missing parts supplied by reference TRBV5-1 and TRBJ1-6, is KAGVTQTPRYLIKTRGQQVTLSCSPISGHRSVSWYQQTPGQGLQFLFEYFSETQRNKGNFPGRFSGRQFSNSRSEMNVSTLELGDSALYLCASSLSGIHNSPLHFGNGTRLTVT.

This rearrangement joins TRBV27 to TRBJ2-3; D is perhaps TRBD2 (5 bases). The CDR3 is 15 amino acids. Germline CDR1 is MNHEY and CDR2 is SMNVEV (reference sequence). V was clipped by 3 bases and J by 5 bases, with 15 bases between them. CDR3 in amino acids: CASSLDSTILDTQYF. CDR3 sequence (DNA): TGTGCCAGCAGTTTGGACTCAACGATATTAGATACGCAGTATTTT.

The chain has TRBV5-1 and TRBJ2-7; D is possibly TRBD2 (6 bases). Between the trimmed V and J ends, which lost 0 bases and 3 bases, there was a span of 16 bases. The V gene's germline CDR1 is SGHRS and CDR2 YFSETQ. The CDR3 runs 16 residues. The CDR3 nucleotides read TGCGCCAGCAGCTTGGACGGGGGTATAAGATTCTACGAGCAGTACTTC. Encoded protein: CASSLDGGIRFYEQYF.

V gene TRBV5-1 combines with J gene TRBJ2-1; D gene unclear. The CDR3 runs to 11 residues. The germline V gene encodes CDR1 SGHRS and CDR2 YFSETQ. Trimming stripped 1 base from V and 9 bases from J, with 5 bases between. The CDR3, as DNA: TGCGCCAGCAGCTTGAATAGTGAGCAGTTCTTC. It is translated as CASSLNSEQFF.

The chain carries TRBV10-3 and TRBJ1-1; no clear D. This CDR3 has 14 residues. CDR1 is ENHRY and CDR2 is SYGVKD in the germline V gene. V was clipped by 3 bases and J by 1 base, with 9 bases between them. Here the CDR3 DNA reads TGTGCCATCAGTGACTTTACGGGGAACACTGAAGCTTTCTTT. Protein: CAISDFTGNTEAFF.

CDR3 DNA: TGTGCCAGCAGTTGGTCCGGGACAGGGGGGGATGGCTACACCTTC. Amino acids: CASSWSGTGGDGYTF. The V gene is TRBV6-5, the J gene TRBJ1-2, with 11 positions matching TRBD1. Germline lookup yields CDR1 MNHEY and CDR2 SVGAGI. The trim removed 4 bases at V and 6 bases at J, leaving 7 bases unmatched. This CDR3 region has 15 residues.

The chain uses TRBV6-1 and TRBJ2-7, with 7 bases that match TRBD2. Germline V gives CDR1 MNHNS, CDR2 SASEGT. V lost 7 bases, J lost 2 bases, and 5 bases stayed unmatched. The CDR3 runs to 13 residues. The chain's CDR3 is CASTGGGTYEQYF. CDR3 bases: TGTGCCAGCACCGGCGGGGGTACCTACGAGCAGTACTTC.